This TCR beta chain was identified during a study of human T cells and chemical hapten exposure. Findings and caveats of the study: DPC sensitization did not alter TCRs above 1 in 1000 frequency.

Details on this clonotype: Its target is not known.

Regarding time point: patch test 2, 6 weeks after DPC sensitization. The treatment is: therapeutic diphenylcyclopropenone sensitization with weekly scalp DPC. The CDR3 has 13 residues. Trimming left V 2 bases short and J 6 bases short, with 11 bases between. Germline V gives CDR1 SGHRS, CDR2 YFSETQ. Using its own MiXCR run on the RACE reads, TCRdb lists one record per CDR3 protein. The sample records around 99,000 distinct CDR3 sequences, approximately 11% being singletons. The source of this sequence is a man aged 35 to 55 with alopecia areata. Some clones in this sample may be carry-over from other donors' samples. The J gene is TRBJ1-2, the V gene TRBV5-1; D is unclear. This sample comprised whole blood, obtained in connection with sensitization to the hapten diphenylcyclopropenone (DPC). This CDR3 is CASSFTEFNGYTF. CDR3 bases: TGCGCCAGCAGCTTCACAGAATTCAATGGCTACACCTTC.